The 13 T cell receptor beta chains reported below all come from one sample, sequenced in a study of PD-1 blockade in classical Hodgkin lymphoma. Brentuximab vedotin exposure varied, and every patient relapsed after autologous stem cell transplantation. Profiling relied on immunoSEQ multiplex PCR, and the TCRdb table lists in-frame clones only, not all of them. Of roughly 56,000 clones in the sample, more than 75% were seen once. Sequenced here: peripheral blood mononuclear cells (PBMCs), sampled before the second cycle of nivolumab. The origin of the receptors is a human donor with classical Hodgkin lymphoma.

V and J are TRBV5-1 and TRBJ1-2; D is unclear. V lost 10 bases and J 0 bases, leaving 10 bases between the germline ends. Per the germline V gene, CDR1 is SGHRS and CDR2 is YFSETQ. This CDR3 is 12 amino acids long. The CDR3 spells CAQRRANYGYTF. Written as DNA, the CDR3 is TGCGCCCAGCGGCGAGCTAACTATGGCTACACCTTC.

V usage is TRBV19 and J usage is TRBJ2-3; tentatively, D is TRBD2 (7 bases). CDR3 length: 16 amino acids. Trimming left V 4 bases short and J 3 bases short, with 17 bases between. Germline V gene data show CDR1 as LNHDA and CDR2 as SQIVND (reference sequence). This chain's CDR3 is CASSTILRGGTDTQYF. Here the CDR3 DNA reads TGTGCCAGTAGTACCATCCTAAGGGGGGGGACAGATACGCAGTATTTT.

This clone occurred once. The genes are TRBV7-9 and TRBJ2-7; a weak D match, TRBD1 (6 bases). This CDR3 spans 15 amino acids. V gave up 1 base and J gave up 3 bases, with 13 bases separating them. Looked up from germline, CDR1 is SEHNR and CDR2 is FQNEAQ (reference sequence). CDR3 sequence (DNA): TGTGCCAGCAGCTTAGGTGGGGGCGACGGCTACGAGCAGTACTTC. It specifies CASSLGGGDGYEQYF.

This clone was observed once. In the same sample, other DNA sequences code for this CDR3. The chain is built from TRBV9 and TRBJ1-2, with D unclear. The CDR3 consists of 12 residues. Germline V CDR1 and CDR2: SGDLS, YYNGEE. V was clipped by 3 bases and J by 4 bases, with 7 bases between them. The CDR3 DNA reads TGTGCCAGCAGCGCCGCCTCCTATGGCTACACCTTC. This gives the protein CASSAASYGYTF.

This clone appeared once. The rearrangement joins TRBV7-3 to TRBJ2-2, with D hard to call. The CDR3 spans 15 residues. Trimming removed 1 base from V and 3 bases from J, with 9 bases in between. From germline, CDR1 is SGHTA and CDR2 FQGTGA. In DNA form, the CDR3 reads TGTGCCAGCAGCTTAATTGGTGTGTACACCGGGGAGCTGTTTTTT. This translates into CASSLIGVYTGELFF.

In DNA, the CDR3 is TGTGCCAGCTCACCACTAGGGACATACGAGCAGTACTTC. It codes for CASSPLGTYEQYF. The chain couples TRBV18 to TRBJ2-7; D perhaps matches TRBD1 (6 bases). Germline assignment: CDR1 KGHSH and CDR2 LQKENI. This CDR3 comprises 13 residues. V lost 1 base and J lost 4, with 8 bases in between.

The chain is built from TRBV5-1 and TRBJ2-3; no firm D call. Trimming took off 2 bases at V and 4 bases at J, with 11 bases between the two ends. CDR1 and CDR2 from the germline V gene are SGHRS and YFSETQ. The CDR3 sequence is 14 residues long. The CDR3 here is CASSLRPLPDTQYF. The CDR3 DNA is TGCGCCAGCAGCTTAAGGCCGTTACCAGATACGCAGTATTTT.

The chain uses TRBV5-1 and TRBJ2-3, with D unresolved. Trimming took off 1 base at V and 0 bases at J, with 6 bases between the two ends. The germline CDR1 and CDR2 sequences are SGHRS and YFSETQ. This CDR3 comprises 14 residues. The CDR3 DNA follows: TGCGCCAGCAGCTTGCCCGGGAGCACAGATACGCAGTATTTT. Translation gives CASSLPGSTDTQYF.

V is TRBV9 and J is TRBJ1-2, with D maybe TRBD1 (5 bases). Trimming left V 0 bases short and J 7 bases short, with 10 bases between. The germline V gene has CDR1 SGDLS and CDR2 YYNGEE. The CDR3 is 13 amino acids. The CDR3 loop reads CASSVDRIGGYTF. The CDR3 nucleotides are TGTGCCAGCAGCGTAGACAGGATTGGTGGCTACACCTTC.

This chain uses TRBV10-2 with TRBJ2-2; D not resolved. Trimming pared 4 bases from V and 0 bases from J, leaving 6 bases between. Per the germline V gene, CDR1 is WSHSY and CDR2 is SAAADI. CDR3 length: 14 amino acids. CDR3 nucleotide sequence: TGCGCCAGCAGTGGGCTCGCGAACACCGGGGAGCTGTTTTTT. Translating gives CASSGLANTGELFF.

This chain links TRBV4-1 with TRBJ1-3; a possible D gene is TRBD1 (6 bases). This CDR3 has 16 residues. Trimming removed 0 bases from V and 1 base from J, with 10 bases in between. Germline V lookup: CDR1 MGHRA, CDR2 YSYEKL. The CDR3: CASSQEGTGSGNTIYF. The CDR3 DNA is TGCGCCAGCAGCCAAGAGGGAACAGGGTCTGGAAACACCATATATTTT.

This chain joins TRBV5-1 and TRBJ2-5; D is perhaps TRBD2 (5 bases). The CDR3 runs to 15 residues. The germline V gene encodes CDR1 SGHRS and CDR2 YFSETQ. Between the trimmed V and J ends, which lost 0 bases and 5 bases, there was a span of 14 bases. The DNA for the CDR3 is TGCGCCAGCAGCTTGGTTTTGTCGGGCGGGGAGACCCAGTACTTC. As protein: CASSLVLSGGETQYF. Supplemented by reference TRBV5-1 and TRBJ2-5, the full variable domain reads KAGVTQTPRYLIKTRGQQVTLSCSPISGHRSVSWYQQTPGQGLQFLFEYFSETQRNKGNFPGRFSGRQFSNSRSEMNVSTLELGDSALYLCASSLVLSGGETQYFGPGTRLLVL.

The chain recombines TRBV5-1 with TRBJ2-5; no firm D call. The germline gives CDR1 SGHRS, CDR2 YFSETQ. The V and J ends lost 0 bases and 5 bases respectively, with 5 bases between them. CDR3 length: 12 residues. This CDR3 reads CASSLEAETQYF. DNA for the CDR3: TGCGCCAGCAGCTTGGAAGCGGAGACCCAGTACTTC. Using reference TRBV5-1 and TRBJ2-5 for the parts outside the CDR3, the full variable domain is KAGVTQTPRYLIKTRGQQVTLSCSPISGHRSVSWYQQTPGQGLQFLFEYFSETQRNKGNFPGRFSGRQFSNSRSEMNVSTLELGDSALYLCASSLEAETQYFGPGTRLLVL.